This T cell receptor (beta chain) was sequenced in a study of T cell clonotyping in hematopoietic cell transplantation. Overall study findings and caveats: Higher Inverse Simpson Index values in graft donor and pretransplant recipient predicted broader posttransplant TCR diversity. Few recipient clonotypes overlapped donors; over 95% were de novo at given depth. No sorting was done, leaving CD4 and CD8 contributions mixed. Recipient TCR diversity dropped after transplant; expanded clonotypes rose from day 30 to 180.

The data were produced by immunoSEQ multiplex PCR, yet TCRdb's version contains in-frame clones alone and is incomplete. This table has some 1,900 clones, 75% to 85% appearing once. In the case of this clone: What it recognizes is unknown.

Germline-derived CDR1 and CDR2 are SGHDT and YYEEEE. The CDR3 length is 14 residues. The sample taken for sequencing was peripheral blood mononuclear cells. This sequence originates from a man in his thirties or forties in good health. Some clones in this sample may be carry-over from other donors' samples. The chain couples TRBV5-6 to TRBJ2-5, with 7 positions matching TRBD2. The end of the DNA fits TRBJ2-7 better, so the J call may be wrong. CDR3 amino acids: CASSWEGGPYEQYF. CDR3 nucleotide sequence: TGTGCCAGCAGCTGGGAGGGAGGCCCCTACGAGCAGTACTTC.